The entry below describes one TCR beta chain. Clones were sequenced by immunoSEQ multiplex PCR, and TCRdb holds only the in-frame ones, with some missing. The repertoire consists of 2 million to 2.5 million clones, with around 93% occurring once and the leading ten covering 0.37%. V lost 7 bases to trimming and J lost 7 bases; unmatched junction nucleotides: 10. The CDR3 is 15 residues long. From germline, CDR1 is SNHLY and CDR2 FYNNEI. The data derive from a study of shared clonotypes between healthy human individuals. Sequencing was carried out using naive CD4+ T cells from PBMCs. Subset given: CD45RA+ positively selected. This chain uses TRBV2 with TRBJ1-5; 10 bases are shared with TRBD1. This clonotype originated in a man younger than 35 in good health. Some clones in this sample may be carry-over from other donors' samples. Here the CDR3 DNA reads TGTGCCAGCACCCCCGGGACAGGGGAAGCCCAGCCCCAGCATTTT. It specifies CASTPGTGEAQPQHF. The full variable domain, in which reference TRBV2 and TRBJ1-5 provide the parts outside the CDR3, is EPEVTQTPSHQVTQMGQEVILRCVPISNHLYFYWYRQILGQKVEFLVSFYNNEISEKSEIFDDQFSVERPDGSNFTLKIRSTKLEDSAMYFCASTPGTGEAQPQHFGDGTRLSIL.